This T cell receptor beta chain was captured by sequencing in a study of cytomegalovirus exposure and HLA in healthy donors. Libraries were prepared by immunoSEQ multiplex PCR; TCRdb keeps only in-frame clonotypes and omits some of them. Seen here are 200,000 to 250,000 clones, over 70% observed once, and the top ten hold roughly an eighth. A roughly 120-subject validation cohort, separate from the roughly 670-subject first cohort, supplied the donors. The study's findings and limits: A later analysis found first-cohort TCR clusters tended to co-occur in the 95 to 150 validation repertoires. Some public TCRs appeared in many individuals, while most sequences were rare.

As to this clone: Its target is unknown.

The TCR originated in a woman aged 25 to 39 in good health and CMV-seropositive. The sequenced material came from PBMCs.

The CDR3 DNA reads TGTGCCAGCAGCTTATTCCCCTCGGACAGGGTCAACAATGAGCAGTTCTTC. It specifies CASSLFPSDRVNNEQFF. The rearrangement joins TRBV7-2 to TRBJ2-1; 8 bases are a match to TRBD1. The V segment lost 2 bases and the J segment 5 bases; nucleotides outside the gene matches: 11. Germline CDR1 and CDR2: SGHTA and FQGNSA. CDR3 size: 17 residues.